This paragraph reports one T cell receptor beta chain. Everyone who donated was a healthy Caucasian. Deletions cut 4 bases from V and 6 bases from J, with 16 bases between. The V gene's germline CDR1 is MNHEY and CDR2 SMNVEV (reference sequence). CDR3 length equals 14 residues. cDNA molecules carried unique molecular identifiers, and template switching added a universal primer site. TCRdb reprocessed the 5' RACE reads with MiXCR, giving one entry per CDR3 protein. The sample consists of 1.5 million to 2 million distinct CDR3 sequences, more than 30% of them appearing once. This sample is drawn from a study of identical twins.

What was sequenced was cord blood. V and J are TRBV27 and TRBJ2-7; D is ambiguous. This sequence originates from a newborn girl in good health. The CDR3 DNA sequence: TGTGCCAGCAGTTCCGGACCCTCGCCTACCGAGCAGTACTTC. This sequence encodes CASSSGPSPTEQYF.